The 15 T cell receptor beta chains below come from one sample, sequenced in a study of shared clonotypes between healthy human individuals. Method: immunoSEQ multiplex PCR; TCRdb's copy keeps in-frame clones and lacks some. The sample yields more than 400,000 clones, roughly 95% seen once. The sample was naive CD4+ T cells sorted from blood. Described subset: CD45RA+ positively selected. The receptors stem from a woman aged 25 to 39 in good health.

The V and J genes are TRBV5-4 and TRBJ2-2, with D unresolved. The length of the CDR3 is 15 residues. Trimming shortened V by 2 bases and J by 1 base, and 9 bases separated the two germline ends. CDR1 SGHNT and CDR2 YYREEE come from the germline V gene (reference sequence). This chain's CDR3 is CASSLVSRNTGELFF. In DNA form, the CDR3 reads TGTGCCAGCAGCTTAGTATCCAGGAACACCGGGGAGCTGTTTTTT.

This chain connects TRBV19 to TRBJ2-7; 10 bases map to TRBD2. V shed 6 bases, J shed 2 bases, and the junction held 7 bases outside the gene matches. The CDR3 is 15 amino acids. CDR1 is LNHDA and CDR2 is SQIVND in the germline V gene (reference sequence). Written as DNA, the CDR3 is TGTGCCAGTAGAAGAGCGGGAGGGGAGACCTACGAGCAGTACTTC. Translation: CASRRAGGETYEQYF.

J is TRBJ2-2 and V is TRBV27; no clear D gene. This CDR3 is 14 amino acids long. Germline CDR1 and CDR2: MNHEY and SMNVEV (reference sequence). Trimming pared 2 bases from V and 7 bases from J, leaving 11 bases between. CDR3 in amino acids: CASSLGPVSGELFF. CDR3 nucleotide sequence: TGTGCCAGCAGTTTAGGGCCCGTGAGCGGGGAGCTGTTTTTT.

The chain has TRBV10-3 and TRBJ2-7; D not certain. V was pared by 3 bases and J by 1 base, with 10 bases between. The CDR3 runs 14 residues. In germline, CDR1 is ENHRY, CDR2 SYGVKD. The CDR3 sequence is CAISDFQDSYEQYF. The CDR3 DNA follows: TGTGCCATCAGTGATTTTCAGGATTCCTACGAGCAGTACTTC.

This chain connects TRBV25-1 to TRBJ2-7, with D possibly matching TRBD1 (7 bases). The V and J ends lost 8 bases and 1 base respectively, with 15 bases between them. Per the germline V gene, CDR1 is MGHDK and CDR2 is SYGVNS. The CDR3 is 14 amino acids. As DNA, the CDR3 is TGTGCCAGCGGGAGGACAGGCTTATCCTACGAGCAGTACTTC. Amino acids: CASGRTGLSYEQYF.

This clone was seen only once. The CDR3 bases are TGTGCCAGCAGCCTACGGACAGGGGTGTACGAGCAGTACTTC. This encodes CASSLRTGVYEQYF. The chain carries TRBV14 and TRBJ2-7, with 9 bases fitting TRBD1. This CDR3 has 14 amino acids. V dropped 4 bases and J dropped 4; count of bases not matched to a gene: 5. The V gene's germline CDR1 is SGHDN and CDR2 FVKESK.

The table lists this clone with a count of one. V is TRBV11-2 and J is TRBJ1-1; the D gene is possibly TRBD1 (5 bases). V lost 1 base and J lost 3, with 9 bases in between. This CDR3 region has 14 residues. Germline lookup yields CDR1 SGHAT and CDR2 FQNNGV. In DNA, the CDR3 is TGTGCCAGCAGCTTAGCTCCGGGGCACACTGAAGCTTTCTTT. Encoded protein: CASSLAPGHTEAFF.

The rearrangement joins TRBV6-5 to TRBJ1-6; D is uncertain. CDR3 length equals 16 residues. Germline assignment: CDR1 MNHEY and CDR2 SVGAGI. Trimming took 0 bases from V and 4 from J, leaving 10 bases between them. CDR3 sequence reads: CASSYSGGEYNSPLHF. Written as DNA, the CDR3 is TGTGCCAGCAGTTACTCGGGCGGAGAATATAATTCACCCCTCCACTTT.

The chain combines TRBV10-2 with TRBJ2-5, with a tentative D call TRBD1 (5 bases). The CDR3 loop spans 13 amino acids. The germline V gene has CDR1 WSHSY and CDR2 SAAADI. V lost 10 bases, J lost 2 bases, and 14 bases lay in between. The CDR3 is CAIQGGWQETQYF. DNA of the CDR3: TGCGCCATCCAGGGTGGGTGGCAAGAGACCCAGTACTTC.

The rearrangement links TRBV29-1 to TRBJ2-2; 13 bases match TRBD2. This CDR3 comprises 17 residues. Germline assignment: CDR1 SQVTM and CDR2 ANQGSEA. The V and J ends lost 6 bases and 1 base, in that order; junction bases with no gene match: 8. The CDR3 sequence: CSVSLAGGPLNTGELFF. The CDR3 region has the DNA TGCAGCGTATCACTAGCGGGAGGGCCCTTGAACACCGGGGAGCTGTTTTTT.

The chain links TRBV18 to TRBJ1-1; D is possibly TRBD1 (5 bases). Germline V lookup: CDR1 KGHSH, CDR2 LQKENI. CDR3 size: 19 residues. V lost 4 bases and J 0 bases, leaving 24 bases between the germline ends. The CDR3 protein is CASSRSLGPGNTMNTEAFF. The CDR3 DNA reads as TGTGCCAGCTCACGAAGCCTGGGACCGGGGAATACCATGAACACTGAAGCTTTCTTT.

The V call is TRBV25-1, the J call TRBJ2-7; D remains unclear. The CDR3 has 15 amino acids. Trimming stripped 3 bases from V and 3 bases from J, with 15 bases between. Germline V gene sequence: CDR1 MGHDK, CDR2 SYGVNS. This CDR3 is CASSESVGQNYEQYF. The DNA for the CDR3 is TGTGCCAGCAGTGAGTCAGTCGGCCAAAACTACGAGCAGTACTTC.

CDR3 loop: CASSLLRWGRLGLQNTEAFF. CDR3 nucleotides: TGTGCCAGCAGTTTACTTCGGTGGGGCCGGTTGGGCCTACAGAACACTGAAGCTTTCTTT. The gene calls are TRBV28 and TRBJ1-1; weak D call: TRBD1 (5 bases). The length of the CDR3 is 20 residues. Germline lookup yields CDR1 MDHEN and CDR2 SYDVKM. Trimming took 2 bases from V and 1 from J, leaving 26 bases between them.

The V gene is TRBV27, the J gene TRBJ2-7; D not resolved. The ends were cut back, 8 bases at V and 2 bases at J, with 1 base in the middle. Germline V gene sequence: CDR1 MNHEY, CDR2 SMNVEV (reference sequence). There are 9 residues in the CDR3. This CDR3 is CASPYEQYF. CDR3 DNA sequence: TGTGCCAGCCCCTACGAGCAGTACTTC.

CDR3 bases: TGTGCCAGCAGCGTAGTGGGGAAGGCCGGGGAGCTGTTTTTT. It encodes CASSVVGKAGELFF. The chain combines TRBV9 with TRBJ2-2; D is undetermined. V was clipped by 0 bases and J by 6 bases, with 9 bases between them. Germline-derived CDR1 and CDR2 are SGDLS and YYNGEE. The CDR3 runs 14 residues.